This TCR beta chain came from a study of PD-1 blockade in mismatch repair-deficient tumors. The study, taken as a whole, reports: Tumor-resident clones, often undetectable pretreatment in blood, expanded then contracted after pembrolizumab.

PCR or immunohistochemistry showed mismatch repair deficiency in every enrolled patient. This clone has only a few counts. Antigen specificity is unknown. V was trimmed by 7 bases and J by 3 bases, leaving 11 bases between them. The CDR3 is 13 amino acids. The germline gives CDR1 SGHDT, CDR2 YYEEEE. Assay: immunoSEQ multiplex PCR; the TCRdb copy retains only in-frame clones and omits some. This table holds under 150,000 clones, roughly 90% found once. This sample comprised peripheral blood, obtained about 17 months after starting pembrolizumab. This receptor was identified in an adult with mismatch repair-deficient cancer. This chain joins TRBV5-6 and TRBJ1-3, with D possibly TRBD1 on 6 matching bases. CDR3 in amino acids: CASQQGFGNTIYF. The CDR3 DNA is TGTGCCAGCCAACAGGGATTTGGAAACACCATATATTTT. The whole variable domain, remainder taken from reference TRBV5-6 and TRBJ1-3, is DAGVTQSPTHLIKTRGQQVTLRCSPKSGHDTVSWYQQALGQGPQFIFQYYEEEERQRGNFPDRFSGHQFPNYSSELNVNALLLGDSALYLCASQQGFGNTIYFGEGSWLTVV.